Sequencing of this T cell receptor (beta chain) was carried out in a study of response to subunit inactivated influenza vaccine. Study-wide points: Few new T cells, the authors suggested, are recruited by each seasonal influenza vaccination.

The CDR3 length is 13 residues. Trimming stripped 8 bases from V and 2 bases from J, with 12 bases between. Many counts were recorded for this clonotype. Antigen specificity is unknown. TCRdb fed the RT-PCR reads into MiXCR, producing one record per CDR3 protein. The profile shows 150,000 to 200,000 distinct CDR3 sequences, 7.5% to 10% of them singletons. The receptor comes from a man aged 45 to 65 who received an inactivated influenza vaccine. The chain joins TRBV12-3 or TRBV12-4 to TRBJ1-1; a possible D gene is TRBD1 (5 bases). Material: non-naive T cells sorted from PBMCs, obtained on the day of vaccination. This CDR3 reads CASVWGLNTEAFF. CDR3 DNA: TGTGCCAGCGTTTGGGGGTTAAACACTGAAGCTTTCTTT.